This T cell receptor (beta chain) was documented in a study of blood T cell repertoires in COVID-19. The CDR3 totals 18 residues. J gave up 5 bases and V 6 bases, and 14 bases lay outside the gene matches. The V gene's germline CDR1 is WNHNN and CDR2 SYGVQD (reference sequence). This study enrolled people aged roughly 18 to 89 from under 25 US geographic areas. Clinical histories supplied by participants themselves formed the basis of cohort assignment. Clones were sequenced by immunoSEQ multiplex PCR, and TCRdb holds only the in-frame ones, with some missing. The profile shows roughly 200,000 clones, 70% to 90% of them singletons.

Sequences were obtained from PBMCs or T cells enriched from blood (not recorded which). The rearrangement uses TRBV10-1 and TRBJ2-2, with 11 bases matching TRBD2. This clonotype was obtained from a man aged 25-45 years who had recovered from COVID-19. Written as DNA, the CDR3 is TGCGCCAGCAGCTCCTCTCGGCTAGCGGGAGGCCCGACCGGGGAGCTGTTTTTT. As protein: CASSSSRLAGGPTGELFF.